These T cell receptor beta chains were read from a single sample in a study of T cell responses to AZD1222 COVID-19 vaccine. Repertoires were generated with immunoSEQ multiplex PCR, while TCRdb's copy carries only in-frame clones and drops some. The table includes 150,000 to 200,000 clones, 90% detected once. The material sequenced was peripheral blood, taken 28 days after the second AZD1222 dose. All receptors derive from an adult who received the AZD1222 COVID-19 vaccine. CDR3s leave out the opening cysteine and the closing phenylalanine or tryptophan. Clone size appears in some rows only: once, few, many, or a class for an expanded clone.

clone_size	v_call	cdr3_length	j_call	cdr3_aa
once	TRBV6-6	12	TRBJ1-5	ASFIGLGGQPQH
.	TRBV5-1	14	TRBJ1-2	ASSSPGTGGLYGYT
once	TRBV6-1	13	TRBJ1-2	ASSEVGRRTGGYT
once	TRBV6-4	12	TRBJ2-1	ASSSSGGGNEQF
.	TRBV5-1	13	TRBJ2-2	ASSLDSPDTGELF
.	TRBV24-1	12	TRBJ2-5	ATSDPGIQETQY
.	TRBV11-2	12	TRBJ2-1	ASSLMTGDNEQF
.	TRBV16	13	TRBJ1-3	ASSQSSGSGNTIY
few	TRBV7-9	14	TRBJ2-7	ASSLAQGTSAYEQY
.	TRBV28	13	TRBJ2-1	ASSTYTNSYNEQF
.	TRBV27	12	TRBJ1-4	ASSFRDKGEKLF
.	TRBV18	14	TRBJ2-7	ASSPVAGGDSYEQY
few	TRBV27	13	TRBJ2-2	ASSLFRINTGELF
.	TRBV5-1	11	TRBJ2-5	ASSLALEETQY
.	TRBV5-1	13	TRBJ2-5	ASSLAGLHQETQY
.	TRBV27	13	TRBJ1-2	ASSFAGFPNYGYT
.	TRBV2	12	TRBJ1-2	ASSDVRGYYGYT
.	TRBV28	9	TRBJ1-2	ASLTSYGYT
.	TRBV6-6	15	TRBJ1-2	ASSPGGGVIPEDGYT
.	TRBV9	11	TRBJ2-3	ASSRDPADTQY
once	TRBV6-5	12	TRBJ2-1	ATKLAGGYNEQF
.	TRBV29-1	12	TRBJ2-1	SSGGRTTTPEQF
.	TRBV9	12	TRBJ2-7	ASSVSFLGYEQY
.	TRBV7-3	11	TRBJ1-2	ASSFTANYGYT
.	TRBV3-1/TRBV3-2	14	TRBJ2-5	ASSQVTVGGRQTQY
.	TRBV14	14	TRBJ1-1	ASTPLSGQMNTEAF
.	TRBV4-2	15	TRBJ1-4	ASSDGQGVATNEKLF
.	TRBV4-2	15	TRBJ2-7	ASSQDWGTLSSYEQY
.	TRBV27	15	TRBJ2-7	ASSTSTSGGAVYEQY
.	TRBV19	12	TRBJ2-1	ASSMTSANNEQF
.	TRBV3-1/TRBV3-2	14	TRBJ2-5	ASSQDPYLYQETQY
.	TRBV18	12	TRBJ1-2	ASSPGDGSYGYT
.	TRBV7-2	13	TRBJ1-5	ASSLMGYSNQPQH
.	TRBV19	11	TRBJ1-4	AVPQGPNEKLF
.	TRBV28	16	TRBJ1-5	ASNIIDPGQMVNQPQH
.	TRBV5-1	12	TRBJ2-3	ASSLGDRTDTQY
once	TRBV29-1	10	TRBJ2-1	SVARISNEQF
.	TRBV14	14	TRBJ2-7	ASSHRLAGGYYEQY
.	TRBV11-3	11	TRBJ2-7	ASSPRSYYEQY
.	TRBV7-9	13	TRBJ1-5	ASSFGQGAFQPQH
.	TRBV3-1/TRBV3-2	15	TRBJ1-6	ASSLRTGERGNSPLH
.	TRBV11-1	11	TRBJ2-3	ASRRQSTDTQY
.	TRBV13	13	TRBJ1-5	ASSSGQGTNQPQH
.	TRBV9	11	TRBJ2-7	ASSGPGQYEQY
.	TRBV2	13	TRBJ1-3	ASTLGTPTGNTIY
.	TRBV19	14	TRBJ1-5	ASSDQGDYSNQPQH
.	TRBV10-1	12	TRBJ1-5	ASSAGAPDQPQH
once	TRBV6-5	14	TRBJ2-7	ASSYSKAVGSYEQY
.	TRBV10-3	10	TRBJ1-2	AISEWQDGYT
.	TRBV18	15	TRBJ1-6	ASSPLGTGDVYSPLH
.	TRBV6-5	9	TRBJ2-2	ASRLDWELF
once	TRBV7-9	13	TRBJ2-7	ASSPLTGNYYEQY
.	TRBV24-1	11	TRBJ1-1	ATSPWGATEAF
.	TRBV29-1	12	TRBJ2-1	SVADASSYNEQF
.	TRBV12-3/TRBV12-4	11	TRBJ1-1	ASSLGMNTEAF
.	TRBV7-2	14	TRBJ1-2	ASSLGGSGANYGYT
once	TRBV28	10	TRBJ2-7	ASSRLGQGID
.	TRBV18	15	TRBJ1-2	ASSPGTGTTVSYGYT
many	TRBV19	10	TRBJ2-3	ASRLAGDTQY